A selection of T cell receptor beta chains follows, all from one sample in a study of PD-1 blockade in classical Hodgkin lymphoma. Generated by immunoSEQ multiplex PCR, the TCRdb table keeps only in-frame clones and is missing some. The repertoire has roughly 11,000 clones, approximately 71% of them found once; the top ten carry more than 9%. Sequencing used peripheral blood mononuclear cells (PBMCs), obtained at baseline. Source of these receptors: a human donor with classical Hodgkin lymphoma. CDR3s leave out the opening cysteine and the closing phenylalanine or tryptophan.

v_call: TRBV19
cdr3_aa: ASSMTRGVYEQY

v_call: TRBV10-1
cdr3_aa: ASSPKLDGKNSNQPQH

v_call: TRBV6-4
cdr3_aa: ASSDPGQSDTQY

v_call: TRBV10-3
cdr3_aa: ALGGTSTDTQY

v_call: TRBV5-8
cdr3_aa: ASSFGQVVQY

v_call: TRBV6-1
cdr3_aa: ASSDDRGHNSPLH

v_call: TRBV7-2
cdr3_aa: ASSLTFYRAGYEQY

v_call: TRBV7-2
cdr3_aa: ASSLERLAGGPYTQY

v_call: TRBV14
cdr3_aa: ASSANRVLAF

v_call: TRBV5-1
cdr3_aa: ASSTQNNSPLH

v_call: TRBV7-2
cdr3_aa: ASSYPSRAGVIYNEQF

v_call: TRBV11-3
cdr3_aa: ASSVGQPMNTEAF

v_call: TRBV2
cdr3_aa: ASSKMLVNTEAF

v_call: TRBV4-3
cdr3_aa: ASSQDRGYGYT

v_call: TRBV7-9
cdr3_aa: ASSPDRVPRYEQY

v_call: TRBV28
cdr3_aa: ASKTGGSGELF

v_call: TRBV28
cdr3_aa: ASSLVGTWTGELF

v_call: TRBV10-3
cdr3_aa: AIRGTGGSSGYT

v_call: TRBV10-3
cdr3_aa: AISERGQHSNQPQH

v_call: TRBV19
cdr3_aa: ASSDLSGVVGNTIY

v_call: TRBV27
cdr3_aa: ASRPSGGGLHGYT

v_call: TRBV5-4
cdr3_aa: ASSLGQGLTDTQY

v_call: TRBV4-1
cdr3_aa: ASSQGQGWYGATNEKLF

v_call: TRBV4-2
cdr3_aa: ASSHGGVGGGASYEQY

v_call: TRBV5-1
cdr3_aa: ASSVQGPNEQY

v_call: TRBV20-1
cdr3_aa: SAAGGTEAF

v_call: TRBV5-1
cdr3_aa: ASSPGQITDTQY

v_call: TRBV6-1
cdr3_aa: ASTGTFDGYT

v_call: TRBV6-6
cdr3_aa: AARDGYNSPLH

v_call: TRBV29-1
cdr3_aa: SVESAGGVWGDTQY

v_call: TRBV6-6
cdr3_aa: ASSNSEGQPQH

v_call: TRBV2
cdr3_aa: ASSGTGGYGYT

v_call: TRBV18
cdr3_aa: ASSSRGTEAF

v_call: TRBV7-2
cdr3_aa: ASSLGGGRGVNTGELF

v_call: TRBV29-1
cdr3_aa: SVGHGWSTDTQY

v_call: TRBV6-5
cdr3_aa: ASRGTGNQPQH

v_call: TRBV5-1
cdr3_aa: ASSLVWGYEQY

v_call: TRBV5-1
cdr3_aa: ASSLARFGGQNSPLH

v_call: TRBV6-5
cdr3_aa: ASSYGQSTYEQY

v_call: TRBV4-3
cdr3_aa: ASSQALVDSYEQY

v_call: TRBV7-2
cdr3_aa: ASSSASGGQYEQY

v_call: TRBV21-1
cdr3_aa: ASSNGVSSGNTIY

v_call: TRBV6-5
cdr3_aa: ASRPMEASTDTQY

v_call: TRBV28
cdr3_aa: ASSLFRKGQKLWEQY

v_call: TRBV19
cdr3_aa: ASSIGWRGSSGANVLT

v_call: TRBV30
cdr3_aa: AWTSGVDTQY

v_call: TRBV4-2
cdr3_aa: ASSQGGGRYNSPLH

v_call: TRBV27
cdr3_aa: ASRTVGGAQH

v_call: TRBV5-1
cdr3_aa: ASSLVQVQTGELF

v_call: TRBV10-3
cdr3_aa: AISYRTGGSDTQY

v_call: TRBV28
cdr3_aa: ASSLGFYEQY

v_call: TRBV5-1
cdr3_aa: ASSAGTGGVTGELF

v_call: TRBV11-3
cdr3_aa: ASSGQGAIYEQY

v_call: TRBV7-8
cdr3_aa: ASSLDQGRSGNTIY

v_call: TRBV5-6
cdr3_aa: ASSLLDTQY

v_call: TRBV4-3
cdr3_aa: ASSHDRAGELF

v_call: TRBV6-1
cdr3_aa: ASSATTGGISYEQY

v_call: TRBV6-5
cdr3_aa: ASSYTWTGDYGYT

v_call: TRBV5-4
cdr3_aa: ASGGNTEAF